The 18 T cell receptor beta chains below come from one sample, sequenced in a study of graft-versus-host responses after intestinal transplantation (dated by TCRdb to the early 2020s). Library preparation employed the immunoSEQ multiplex PCR assay. Held by TCRdb, this immuneACCESS table contains in-frame sequences only and omits some clones. Under half of the omission traces to an unresolved V gene where checked; the cause of the rest is unknown. The sample data list around 110,000 clones, and roughly 89% of these were observed just once. The leading ten clones occupy less than 0.85% of the sample. Taken with the paper, the label for time point translates to: cells obtained before transplantation from donor or recipient. No cognate antigen is known for these TCRs. Sample: unstimulated CD4+ T cells sorted from spleen or lymph node cells, taken before transplant. Source of these receptors: a human donor who was the organ donor for an intestinal transplant.

This clone has a single count. The chain couples TRBV6-1 to TRBJ1-2; the D is unclear. The CDR3 loop spans 13 amino acids. The germline V gene has CDR1 MNHNS and CDR2 SASEGT. V dropped 3 bases and J dropped 8 bases, with 13 bases sitting between them. The CDR3 DNA follows: TGTGCCAGCAGTGAGTCCGCCGATTGGGGCTACACCTTC. Its protein is CASSESADWGYTF.

V gene TRBV28 combines with J gene TRBJ2-1; the match to TRBD2 covers 14 bases. The CDR3 covers 16 residues. Trimming removed 6 bases from V and 6 bases from J; junction bases left unmatched: 7. Germline V gene lookup returns CDR1 MDHEN and CDR2 SYDVKM. CDR3 sequence reads: CASRPPGLAGANEQFF. The CDR3 DNA is TGTGCCAGCAGGCCGCCGGGACTAGCGGGGGCCAATGAGCAGTTCTTC.

DNA of the CDR3: TGCGCCAGCAGCTTAGGACAGGGGGCTCGGGTATACACAGATACGCAGTATTTT. Protein sequence: CASSLGQGARVYTDTQYF. The rearrangement links TRBV5-1 to TRBJ2-3, with 11 positions matching TRBD1. The length of the CDR3 is 18 residues. V shed 2 bases, J shed 2 bases, and the junction held 10 bases outside the gene matches. Germline CDR1 and CDR2: SGHRS and YFSETQ.

To note about this clone: At the DNA level, this CDR3 is encoded by other sequences in the same sample as well. The chain carries TRBV5-1 and TRBJ2-3; D unresolved. Germline V lookup: CDR1 SGHRS, CDR2 YFSETQ. Between the trimmed V and J ends, which lost 3 bases and 0 bases, there was a span of 8 bases. This CDR3 is 14 amino acids long. CDR3 protein: CASSSERSTDTQYF. The CDR3 coding sequence is TGCGCCAGCAGCTCCGAGCGTAGCACAGATACGCAGTATTTT.

The chain joins TRBV2 to TRBJ2-2; 10 nucleotides match TRBD1. The CDR3 totals 16 residues. Trimming removed 8 bases from V and 5 bases from J; junction bases left unmatched: 11. CDR1 is SNHLY and CDR2 is FYNNEI in the germline V gene. The CDR3 region is CASREYRDRGTGELFF. The CDR3 region has the DNA TGTGCCAGCCGAGAGTACCGGGACAGGGGTACCGGGGAGCTGTTTTTT.

The gene calls are TRBV27 and TRBJ1-4; 10 bases map to TRBD1. V lost 3 bases to trimming and J lost 11 bases; unmatched junction nucleotides: 9. Germline CDR1 and CDR2: MNHEY and SMNVEV (reference sequence). The CDR3 is 15 residues long. The CDR3 DNA reads as TGTGCCAGCAGTTTGCGTAGACAGGGGGCAGGGAAACTGTTTTTT. Amino acid sequence: CASSLRRQGAGKLFF.

The V gene is TRBV7-9, the J gene TRBJ2-5, with D hard to call. Trimming cost V 5 bases and J 2 bases, with 3 bases left between them. The CDR3 consists of 11 residues. Per germline, CDR1 SEHNR and CDR2 FQNEAQ (reference sequence). The DNA for the CDR3 is TGTGCCAGCAGCAATCAAGAGACCCAGTACTTC. It specifies CASSNQETQYF.

The rearrangement joins TRBV7-9 to TRBJ2-1; TRBD2 agrees at 7 bases. Unmatched junction bases numbered 12, after V lost 6 bases and J lost 10 bases. This CDR3 region has 14 residues. CDR1 is SEHNR, CDR2 FQNEAQ, per germline (reference sequence). This CDR3 is CASSHTSDGREQFF. The CDR3 DNA reads TGTGCCAGCAGTCATACTAGCGATGGTCGGGAGCAGTTCTTC.

In this sample, this clone turned up once. This chain connects TRBV6-1 to TRBJ1-1; 7 bases are shared with TRBD1. The CDR3 length is 14 residues. V shed 5 bases, J shed 2 bases, and the junction held 5 bases outside the gene matches. Germline assignment: CDR1 MNHNS and CDR2 SASEGT. For the CDR3, the DNA is TGTGCCAGCAGTTTCCAGGGGGGAAACACTGAAGCTTTCTTT. This encodes CASSFQGGNTEAFF.

The chain carries TRBV28 and TRBJ1-3; D gene ambiguous. Trimming left V 6 bases short and J 3 bases short, with 12 bases between. This CDR3 comprises 14 residues. Germline V lookup: CDR1 MDHEN, CDR2 SYDVKM. CDR3 coding DNA: TGTGCCAGCAGAGCTAACCAGGATGGAAACACCATATATTTT. This encodes CASRANQDGNTIYF.

V is TRBV5-5 and J is TRBJ2-1; TRBD2 might be the D (5 bases). The V end was cut by 4 bases, the J end by 13 bases, with 15 bases between. This CDR3 is built from 12 residues. Germline values: CDR1 SGHKS, CDR2 YYEKEE (reference sequence). The CDR3 reads CASSPRAIDQFF. The CDR3 DNA follows: TGTGCCAGCAGCCCGCGGGCGATCGACCAGTTCTTC.

The chain is built from TRBV19 and TRBJ1-6, with D perhaps TRBD1 (5 bases). The CDR3 loop spans 15 amino acids. Between the trimmed V and J ends, which lost 7 bases and 6 bases, there was a span of 16 bases. Germline-derived CDR1 and CDR2 are LNHDA and SQIVND (reference sequence). CDR3 sequence (DNA): TGTGCCAGTACCCAGGGAAGGGTGGGTAATTCACCCCTCCACTTT. Amino acids: CASTQGRVGNSPLHF.

The chain uses TRBV6-5 and TRBJ2-2; 7 bases line up with TRBD1. The junction had 7 bases not matched to a gene; V was cut back by 4 bases and J by 2 bases. Germline V gives CDR1 MNHEY, CDR2 SVGAGI. This CDR3 region has 16 residues. CDR3 in amino acids: CASSSSRDSNTGELFF. The DNA of the CDR3 is TGTGCCAGCAGTTCTTCCAGGGACAGTAACACCGGGGAGCTGTTTTTT.

The chain has TRBV6-5 and TRBJ2-1; tentatively, D is TRBD2 (5 bases). The V and J ends lost 4 bases and 10 bases respectively, with 11 bases between them. Looked up from germline, CDR1 is MNHEY and CDR2 is SVGAGI. The CDR3 covers 12 residues. The DNA of the CDR3 is TGTGCCAGCAGTTGGTCCGGGAAAGAGCAGTTCTTC. Translation: CASSWSGKEQFF.

The genes are TRBV4-1 and TRBJ2-5; D might be TRBD1 (6 bases). The J call may be wrong; the DNA end is better matched by TRBJ2-7. The length of the CDR3 is 17 residues. Germline assignment: CDR1 MGHRA and CDR2 YSYEKL. CDR3 coding DNA: TGCGCCAGCAGCCAAGTACTTTCAGGGGCTGAAAGCGACGAGCAGTACTTC. Translation gives CASSQVLSGAESDEQYF.

The rearrangement links TRBV6-8 to TRBJ1-3; 7 bases fit TRBD1. The CDR3 has 14 residues. The germline gives CDR1 MNHGY, CDR2 SAAAGT. With 5 bases clipped from V and 7 bases from J, the junction kept 8 bases outside the gene matches. CDR3 loop: CASSRQGLGNTIYF. CDR3 nucleotide sequence: TGTGCCAGCAGTCGACAGGGATTAGGGAACACCATATATTTT.

In this sample, this clone turned up once. The gene calls are TRBV28 and TRBJ1-2; the match to TRBD1 covers 11 bases. Germline values: CDR1 MDHEN, CDR2 SYDVKM. V lost 5 bases and J lost 3; bases outside the gene matches: 8. This CDR3 comprises 16 residues. This CDR3 is CASSPRTGGGDYGYTF. CDR3 bases: TGTGCCAGCAGTCCCCGGACAGGGGGCGGGGACTATGGCTACACCTTC.

The chain recombines TRBV29-1 with TRBJ1-1, with unresolved D. Germline V lookup: CDR1 SQVTM, CDR2 ANQGSEA. The CDR3 runs to 13 residues. V was clipped by 1 base and J by 0 bases, with 6 bases between them. CDR3 amino acids: CSVEGQLNTEAFF. The DNA for the CDR3 is TGCAGCGTTGAAGGCCAGCTGAACACTGAAGCTTTCTTT.